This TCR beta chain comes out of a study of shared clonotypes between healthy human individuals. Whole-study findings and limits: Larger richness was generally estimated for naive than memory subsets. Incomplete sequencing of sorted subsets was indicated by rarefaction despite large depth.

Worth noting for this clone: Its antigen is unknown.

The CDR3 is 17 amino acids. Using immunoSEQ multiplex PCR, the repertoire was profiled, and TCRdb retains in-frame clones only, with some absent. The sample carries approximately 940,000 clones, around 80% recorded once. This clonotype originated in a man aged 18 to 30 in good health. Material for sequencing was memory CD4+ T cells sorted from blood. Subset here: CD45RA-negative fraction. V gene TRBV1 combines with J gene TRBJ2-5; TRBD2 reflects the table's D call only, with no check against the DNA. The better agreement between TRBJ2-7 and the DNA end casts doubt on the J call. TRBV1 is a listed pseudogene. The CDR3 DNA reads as TGCACCAGCAGCCAGGACAGACTAGCGGGGCTCTCCTACGAGCAGTACTTC. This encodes CTSSQDRLAGLSYEQYF.